This T cell receptor (beta chain) is drawn from a study of beta chain features in type 1 diabetes. Findings and caveats of the study: Shorter TCRB CDR3s, moderately but significantly so, were found in Type 1 diabetes patients in all four CD4+ subsets.

Reverse transcription of all isolated RNA meant that expressed TCRB transcripts were sequenced. Profiling relied on immunoSEQ multiplex PCR, and the TCRdb table lists in-frame clones only, not all of them. Found here are a few hundred thousand clones, roughly 13% of them singletons; the top ten hold around 0.016%. The CDR3 contains 14 residues. V was clipped by 2 bases and J by 5 bases, with 13 bases between them. Germline-derived CDR1 and CDR2 are SGHRS and YFSETQ. CD45RO/CCR7/CD25/CD127/CD95/CD27 sorting isolated CD4+ naive, central memory, regulatory and stem cell-like memory cells. This clone was observed a handful of times. The target antigen is unknown.

The clonotype was recovered from a woman under 30 with type 1 diabetes. Sequencing used naive CD4+ T cells from blood. The chain carries TRBV5-1 and TRBJ2-5; D ambiguous. The CDR3 region is CASSFDNSWETQYF. CDR3 in DNA: TGCGCCAGCAGCTTTGATAATAGCTGGGAGACCCAGTACTTC.